These 20 T cell receptor beta chains were all obtained from the same sample, sequenced in a study of molecular identifiers for immune sequencing clone quantification. TCRdb reprocessed the PCR reads via MiXCR and lists one record per CDR3 protein. The profile shows 300,000 to 400,000 distinct CDR3 sequences, roughly 23% of them singletons. The source material was naive CD8+ T cells from blood, with Jurkat cell RNA spiked in. The sample's subset: FACS-sorted CD8+CD4-CCR7+CD45RA+ naive T cells. These receptor sequences come from a human donor in good health. Some libraries in this study had Jurkat cell RNA spiked in.

The chain combines TRBV7-9 with TRBJ2-3, with 7 positions matching TRBD1. The V gene end was trimmed by 0 bases and the J gene end by 5 bases; junction bases not matched to a gene: 8. CDR3 length: 16 amino acids. Looked up from germline, CDR1 is SEHNR and CDR2 is FQNEAQ (reference sequence). CDR3 DNA: TGTGCCAGCAGCTTAGCGGGACAGCCTTCCAGAGATACGCAGTATTTT. This encodes CASSLAGQPSRDTQYF.

This clonotype was picked up a small number of times. This sequence joins TRBV6-2 or TRBV6-3 and TRBJ1-1; D unresolved. Germline-derived CDR1 and CDR2 are MNHEY and SVGEGT. The CDR3 totals 13 residues. Trimming removed 7 bases at V and 1 base at J, with 10 bases between. The CDR3 bases are TGTGCCAGCACTCCCGTGGGGAACACTGAAGCTTTCTTT. Translation gives CASTPVGNTEAFF.

Note on this clonotype: A much more abundant neighbour one base away suggests this may be a read error. The V gene is TRBV6-5, the J gene TRBJ2-5; 7 bases align to TRBD1. The CDR3 loop spans 16 amino acids. Germline CDR1 is MNHEY and CDR2 is SVGAGI. CDR3 nucleotides: TGTGCCAGCAGTTCCAGACAGGGAAAGTACCAAGAGACCCTGTACTTC. This sequence encodes CASSSRQGKYQETLYF.

Remarks on this clonotype: A much larger clone lies a single base off, so this may be a read error. The rearrangement joins TRBV5-1 to TRBJ1-1; the D gene is possibly TRBD1 (5 bases). Trimming took off 5 bases at V and 0 bases at J, with 23 bases between the two ends. Germline-derived CDR1 and CDR2 are SGHRS and YFSETQ. This CDR3 has 18 amino acids. The CDR3 loop is CASSIRRGEGAVNTEAFF. CDR3 bases: TGCGCCAGCAGTATTAGGAGGGGCGAAGGGGCGGTGAACACTGAAGCTTTCTTT.

This clonotype showed up many times. The CDR3 DNA is TGTGCCAGCAGTCCCTCAGGCGGGGGAATCACAGATACGCAGTATTTT. This translates into CASSPSGGGITDTQYF. The gene calls are TRBV7-2 and TRBJ2-3; 7 bases agree with TRBD2. In germline, CDR1 is SGHTA, CDR2 FQGNSA. This CDR3 is 16 amino acids long. Trimming removed 6 bases from V and 2 bases from J; junction bases left unmatched: 11.

The chain uses TRBV4-1 and TRBJ2-7, with D perhaps TRBD2 (5 bases). The CDR3 contains 15 residues. CDR1 and CDR2 (germline): MGHRA, YSYEKL. Trimming removed 4 bases at V and 3 bases at J, with 16 bases between. CDR3: CASSLGLGPDYEQYF. The CDR3 nucleotides read TGCGCCAGCAGCCTCGGACTCGGCCCTGACTACGAGCAGTACTTC.

This clonotype was observed a handful of times. The V call is TRBV30, the J call TRBJ2-7; TRBD1 or TRBD2 may be the D gene (6 bases each). The CDR3 covers 12 residues. V lost 0 bases, J lost 13 bases, and 16 bases lay in between. CDR1 and CDR2 (germline): GTSNPN, SVGIG (reference sequence). CDR3 coding DNA: TGTGCCTGGAGTGTTACGGGGGCCACCTTTTACTTC. This codes for CAWSVTGATFYF. Supplemented by reference TRBV30 and TRBJ2-7, the full variable domain reads SQTIHQWPATLVQPVGSPLSLECTVEGTSNPNLYWYRQAAGRGLQLLFYSVGIGQISSEVPQNLSASRPQDRQFILSSKKLLLSDSGFYLCAWSVTGATFYFGPGTRLTVT.

This clonotype was counted at least ten times. The J gene is TRBJ1-6, the V gene TRBV7-2; a weak D match, TRBD1 (6 bases). V was clipped by 4 bases and J by 7 bases, with 11 bases between them. Germline-derived CDR1 and CDR2 are SGHTA and FQGNSA. The CDR3 consists of 14 residues. CDR3 loop: CASSSGQLNSPLHF. Here the CDR3 DNA reads TGTGCCAGCAGCTCCGGACAGCTAAATTCACCCCTCCACTTT.

This chain connects TRBV6-5 to TRBJ2-3; TRBD2 agrees at 10 bases. Germline V gene sequence: CDR1 MNHEY, CDR2 SVGAGI. The CDR3 length is 15 residues. The J segment lost 2 bases and the V segment lost 7 bases, leaving 6 bases of the junction unmatched. CDR3 in DNA: TGTGCCAGCACACCAGCGGGAGGGCCCACAGATACGCAGTATTTT. Protein: CASTPAGGPTDTQYF.

This clonotype appeared many times. The J gene is TRBJ2-2, the V gene TRBV7-9, with a possible D match to TRBD2 (5 bases). Germline CDR1 is SEHNR and CDR2 is FQNEAQ (reference sequence). This CDR3 is built from 15 residues. The V and J ends lost 10 bases and 4 bases respectively, with 19 bases between them. The CDR3 nucleotides are TGTGCCACCTCCCCCCAGGAGCGGACCACCGGGGAGCTGTTTTTT. Its protein product is CATSPQERTTGELFF.

This clonotype was detected a few times. The V call is TRBV6-5, the J call TRBJ2-7; the D gene is possibly TRBD2 (6 bases). The V and J ends lost 0 bases and 0 bases respectively, with 9 bases between them. Germline-derived CDR1 and CDR2 are MNHEY and SVGAGI. The CDR3 covers 15 residues. The CDR3 loop reads CASSYSEGSSYEQYF. The CDR3 DNA reads as TGTGCCAGCAGTTACTCGGAGGGCTCCTCCTACGAGCAGTACTTC.

A word on this clonotype: At one end the junction does not follow the germline gene, possibly because of a read error. V usage is TRBV7-2 and J usage is TRBJ2-7, with 7 nucleotides matching TRBD2. Germline V gives CDR1 SGHTA, CDR2 FQGNSA. This CDR3 contains 14 residues. The CDR3 DNA follows: TGTGCCAGCGGCTTGGGAGGGAGCTCCTACGAGCAGTACTTC. This codes for CASGLGGSSYEQYF. The whole variable domain, remainder taken from reference TRBV7-2 and TRBJ2-7, is GAGVSQSPSNKVTEKGKDVELRCDPISGHTALYWYRQSLGQGLEFLIYFQGNSAPDKSGLPSDRFSAERTGGSVSTLTIQRTQQEDSAVYLCASGLGGSSYEQYFGPGTRLTVT.

This clonotype occurred many times. V gene TRBV5-1 combines with J gene TRBJ2-1; 8 nucleotides match TRBD1. CDR1 and CDR2 (germline): SGHRS, YFSETQ. V lost 7 bases, J lost 7 bases, and 7 bases stayed unmatched. CDR3 length: 13 residues. The CDR3 is CASRDRMRNEQFF. DNA of the CDR3: TGCGCCAGCCGGGACAGGATGCGGAATGAGCAGTTCTTC. The full variable domain, with the rest looked up from reference TRBV5-1 and TRBJ2-1, is KAGVTQTPRYLIKTRGQQVTLSCSPISGHRSVSWYQQTPGQGLQFLFEYFSETQRNKGNFPGRFSGRQFSNSRSEMNVSTLELGDSALYLCASRDRMRNEQFFGPGTRLTVL.

The table lists this clonotype with many counts. The rearrangement joins TRBV9 to TRBJ2-3; 9 bases match TRBD1. Germline V gene data show CDR1 as SGDLS and CDR2 as YYNGEE. The CDR3 loop spans 16 amino acids. Losses at the gene ends were 0 bases for V and 4 bases for J; bases not matched to a gene: 6. The CDR3 spells CASSVGQGGVADTQYF. CDR3 DNA: TGTGCCAGCAGCGTAGGACAGGGGGGGGTCGCAGATACGCAGTATTTT. Filled out from reference TRBV9 and TRBJ2-3, the complete variable domain reads DSGVTQTPKHLITATGQRVTLRCSPRSGDLSVYWYQQSLDQGLQFLIQYYNGEERAKGNILERFSAQQFPDLHSELNLSSLELGDSALYFCASSVGQGGVADTQYFGPGTRLTVL.

This clonotype has only a few counts. The rearrangement links TRBV7-8 to TRBJ2-3, with TRBD2 as a possible D gene (6 bases). This CDR3 has 15 amino acids. Germline V gene lookup returns CDR1 SGHVS and CDR2 FQNEAQ. Trimming shortened V by 3 bases and J by 0 bases, and 10 bases separated the two germline ends. The CDR3 protein is CASSFPGLSTDTQYF. CDR3 nucleotides: TGTGCCAGCAGCTTTCCGGGACTGAGCACAGATACGCAGTATTTT.

This clonotype was recorded many times. CDR3 DNA sequence: TGTGCCAGCAAAGGTTCTGGACTAGCGGGGAATCAGTACTTC. The encoded protein is CASKGSGLAGNQYF. The gene calls are TRBV7-9 and TRBJ2-7, with TRBD2 identical over 12 bases. Unmatched junction bases numbered 11, after V lost 7 bases and J lost 10 bases. CDR1 and CDR2 from the germline V gene are SEHNR and FQNEAQ (reference sequence). The CDR3 is 14 amino acids.

Regarding this clonotype: It is likely a read error, because the conserved phenylalanine at the end of the CDR3 is missing. The chain is built from TRBV5-4 and TRBJ2-5; no reliable D call. CDR3 length: 13 amino acids. The germline V gene encodes CDR1 SGHNT and CDR2 YYREEE (reference sequence). V lost 0 bases and J lost 0, with 3 bases in between. CDR3 in DNA: TGTGCCAGCAGCTTGGAGTACCAAGAGACCCAGTACCTC. Its translation is CASSLEYQETQYL.

With regard to this clonotype: At one end, the junction sequence differs from germline, possibly due to a read error. CDR3 protein: CASSIDPGLAGFFDTQNF. The CDR3 DNA follows: TGTGCCAGTAGTATAGATCCCGGACTAGCGGGGTTTTTTGATACGCAGAATTTT. This chain uses TRBV19 with TRBJ2-3, with 12 bases identical to TRBD2. CDR3 length equals 18 residues. Per germline, CDR1 LNHDA and CDR2 SQIVND (reference sequence).

This clonotype has just a few counts. J is TRBJ2-2 and V is TRBV12-3 or TRBV12-4; TRBD2 might be the D (5 bases). The CDR3 is 13 amino acids. The V and J ends lost 7 bases and 4 bases respectively, with 10 bases between them. CDR3 coding DNA: TGTGCCAGCATTGGAGGAGCCACCGGGGAGCTGTTTTTT. Amino acids: CASIGGATGELFF.

This chain uses TRBV9 with TRBJ2-2, with unresolved D. This CDR3 is built from 13 residues. Trimming removed 0 bases from V and 5 bases from J, with 5 bases in between. Germline-derived CDR1 and CDR2 are SGDLS and YYNGEE. CDR3 sequence (DNA): TGTGCCAGCAGCGTAGGGAGAACCGGGGAGCTGTTTTTT. It translates to CASSVGRTGELFF.